One and the same sample provided the 9 T cell receptor beta chains below, sequenced in a study of shared clonotypes between healthy human individuals (dated by TCRdb to between 2020 and 2021). Preparation of the library involved the immunoSEQ multiplex PCR assay. TCRdb limited this immuneACCESS table to in-frame rearrangements with V and J called. A share of clones is missing; checked studies link under half to unresolved V genes, and the rest is unexplained. This sample lists roughly 2.2 million clones; 93% were detected once. The ten largest clones capture 0.39% of the sample. Material for sequencing was naive CD4+ T cells from PBMCs. Sample cell subset or site, as interpreted from the label and publication: CD45RA+ positively selected. Source of these receptors: a man younger than 35 in good health. Some clones in this sample may be carry-over from other donors' samples.

The genes are TRBV29-1 and TRBJ1-1; possibly TRBD1 for D (5 bases). V was trimmed by 7 bases and J by 5 bases, leaving 14 bases between them. The germline CDR1 and CDR2 sequences are SQVTM and ANQGSEA. This CDR3 comprises 12 residues. CDR3 in amino acids: CSAVVGGTEAFF. DNA of the CDR3: TGCAGCGCCGTCGTGGGGGGTACTGAAGCTTTCTTT.

Details on this clone: Additional DNA sequences in this sample encode the identical CDR3. This chain connects TRBV19 to TRBJ2-1; D possibly corresponds to TRBD1 (5 bases). This CDR3 spans 12 amino acids. From germline, CDR1 is LNHDA and CDR2 SQIVND (reference sequence). V was shortened by 1 base and J by 7 bases, with 5 bases between the two germline ends. The CDR3 region has the DNA TGTGCCAGTAGTATAGCAGGGAATGAGCAGTTCTTC. Encoded protein: CASSIAGNEQFF.

This rearrangement joins TRBV4-2 to TRBJ2-3; D is ambiguous. CDR1 is LGHNA and CDR2 is YNFKEQ in the germline V gene. This CDR3 spans 15 amino acids. With 0 bases removed from V and 2 bases from J, the gap between germline ends came to 9 bases. CDR3 coding DNA: TGTGCCAGCAGCCAAGATACTAACCCCACAGATACGCAGTATTTT. Protein product: CASSQDTNPTDTQYF.

The chain has TRBV11-2 and TRBJ2-3; D unresolved. Deletions cut 5 bases from V and 3 bases from J, with 9 bases between. CDR3 length: 13 residues. Looked up from germline, CDR1 is SGHAT and CDR2 is FQNNGV. CDR3 DNA: TGTGCCAGCAGCGTTAGGGCGACAGATACGCAGTATTTT. Translation gives CASSVRATDTQYF.

The genes are TRBV6-1 and TRBJ1-2; D gene ambiguous. This CDR3 region has 13 residues. V was cut by 6 bases and J by 4 bases, with 12 bases left in between. Germline V gives CDR1 MNHNS, CDR2 SASEGT. The CDR3 spells CASSPGRGYGYTF. Written as DNA, the CDR3 is TGTGCCAGCAGCCCAGGACGCGGCTATGGCTACACCTTC.

The genes are TRBV6-6 and TRBJ2-5; D gene unclear. The CDR3 is made up of 15 amino acids. Trimming stripped 0 bases from V and 5 bases from J, with 13 bases between. From germline, CDR1 is MNHNY and CDR2 SVGAGI (reference sequence). The CDR3 DNA sequence: TGTGCCAGCAGTTACTCGACCCTAGTCGGTGAGACCCAGTACTTC. This encodes CASSYSTLVGETQYF.

The chain has TRBV6-1 and TRBJ1-2; D remains ambiguous. The germline V gene has CDR1 MNHNS and CDR2 SASEGT. Trimming removed 7 bases at V and 0 bases at J, with 15 bases between. The CDR3 is 15 amino acids. CDR3 in DNA: TGTGCCAGCATTGAGGCTGATTTAGCTAACTATGGCTACACCTTC. Protein sequence: CASIEADLANYGYTF.

This rearrangement joins TRBV9 to TRBJ1-1; D gene unclear. The CDR3 runs 14 residues. Trimming shortened V by 0 bases and J by 5 bases, and 11 bases separated the two germline ends. The germline V gene encodes CDR1 SGDLS and CDR2 YYNGEE. The CDR3 DNA sequence: TGTGCCAGCAGCGTAGACCCGGGGAGGACTGAAGCTTTCTTT. It encodes CASSVDPGRTEAFF.

The rearrangement joins TRBV18 to TRBJ2-7, with D perhaps TRBD2 (6 bases). V shed 1 base and J shed 3 bases, with 7 bases lying between them. Per germline, CDR1 KGHSH and CDR2 LQKENI. The CDR3 runs 13 residues. In DNA, the CDR3 is TGTGCCAGCTCACCACTAGCGGACTACGAGCAGTACTTC. Its protein is CASSPLADYEQYF.